This T cell receptor (beta chain) was sequenced in a study of blood T cell repertoires in COVID-19. This CDR3 comprises 17 residues. The germline V gene encodes CDR1 LNHNV and CDR2 YYDKDF (reference sequence). Between the trimmed V and J ends, which lost 0 bases and 1 base, there was a span of 12 bases. Method: immunoSEQ multiplex PCR; TCRdb's copy keeps in-frame clones and lacks some. The table records around 300,000 clones, around nine tenths of them present only once. This sequence joins TRBV15 and TRBJ1-4, with unresolved D. This clonotype was obtained from a woman aged 55-70 years who had recovered from COVID-19. Material for sequencing was PBMCs or T cells enriched from blood (not recorded which). CDR3 coding DNA: TGTGCCACCAGCAGAGAAGCGGGATACGGAACTAATGAAAAACTGTTTTTT. Protein product: CATSREAGYGTNEKLFF.